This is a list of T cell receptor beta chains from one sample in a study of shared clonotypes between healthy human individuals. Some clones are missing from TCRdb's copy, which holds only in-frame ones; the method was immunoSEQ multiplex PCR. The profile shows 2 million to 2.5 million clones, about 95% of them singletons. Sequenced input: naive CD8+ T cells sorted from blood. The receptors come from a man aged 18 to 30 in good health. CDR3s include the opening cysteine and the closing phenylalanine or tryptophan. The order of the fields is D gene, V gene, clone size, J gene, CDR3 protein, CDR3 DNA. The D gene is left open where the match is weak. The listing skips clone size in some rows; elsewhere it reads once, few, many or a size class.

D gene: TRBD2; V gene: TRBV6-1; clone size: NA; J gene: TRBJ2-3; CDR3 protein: CASSEAGGTSDDTQYF; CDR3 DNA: TGTGCCAGCAGTGAAGCGGGCGGGACTAGCGACGATACGCAGTATTTT
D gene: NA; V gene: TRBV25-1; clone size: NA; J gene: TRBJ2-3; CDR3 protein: CASSELGGNTDTQYF; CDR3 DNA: TGTGCCAGCAGTGAATTAGGCGGGAACACAGATACGCAGTATTTT
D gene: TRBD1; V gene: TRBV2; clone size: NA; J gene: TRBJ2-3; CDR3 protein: CAGGSDTQYF; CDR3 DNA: TGTGCAGGGGGCTCAGATACGCAGTATTTT
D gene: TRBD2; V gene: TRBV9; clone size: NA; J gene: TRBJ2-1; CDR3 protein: CASSEGLAGSYNEQFF; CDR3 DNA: TGTGCCAGCAGCGAAGGACTAGCGGGGTCCTACAATGAGCAGTTCTTC
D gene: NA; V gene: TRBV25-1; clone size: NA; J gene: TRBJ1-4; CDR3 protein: CASSESGGSDGEKLFF; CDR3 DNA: TGTGCCAGCAGTGAGTCTGGAGGTAGTGATGGGGAAAAACTGTTTTTT
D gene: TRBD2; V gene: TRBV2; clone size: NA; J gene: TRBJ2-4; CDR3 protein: CASSDLSGGAKYF; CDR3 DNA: TGTGCCAGCAGTGATCTAAGCGGGGGGGCAAAGTACTTC
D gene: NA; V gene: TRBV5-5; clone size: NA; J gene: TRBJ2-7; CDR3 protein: CASSLSGGSAGEQYF; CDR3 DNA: TGTGCCAGCAGCTTATCGGGCGGTAGCGCGGGGGAGCAGTACTTC
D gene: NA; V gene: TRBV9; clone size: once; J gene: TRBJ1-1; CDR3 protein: CASSVSGSLNTEAFF; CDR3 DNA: TGTGCCAGCAGCGTTTCTGGCAGCTTGAACACTGAAGCTTTCTTT
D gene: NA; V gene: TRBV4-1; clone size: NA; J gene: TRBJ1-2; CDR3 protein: CASSQAGPSLDYGYTF; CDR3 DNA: TGCGCCAGCAGCCAAGCAGGCCCTTCTTTAGACTATGGCTACACCTTC
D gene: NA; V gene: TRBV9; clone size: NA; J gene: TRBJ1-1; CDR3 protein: CASSVDGDSYTEAFF; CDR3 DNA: TGTGCCAGCAGCGTAGATGGCGATTCCTACACTGAAGCTTTCTTT
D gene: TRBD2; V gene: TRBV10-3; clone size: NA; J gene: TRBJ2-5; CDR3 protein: CAISGEGNQETQYF; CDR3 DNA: TGTGCCATCAGTGGGGAGGGCAACCAAGAGACCCAGTACTTC
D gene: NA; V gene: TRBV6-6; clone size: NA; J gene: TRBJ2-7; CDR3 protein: CASSYSPYEQYF; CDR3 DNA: TGTGCCAGCAGTTACTCCCCCTACGAGCAGTACTTC